This T cell receptor (beta chain) was identified during a study of blood T cells in healthy people across ages. Broader study findings: Among T cells, TCR beta diversity per million cells dropped roughly linearly as age rose. The long-lived group displayed more naive CD4+ cells, plus higher diversity, than the aged donors did. Samples with more naive T cells showed higher observed beta diversity.

The table lists this clonotype with a count of one. Its antigen is unidentified. The ends lost 6 bases at V and 3 bases at J; junction bases unmatched: 13. The CDR3 is made up of 17 amino acids. From germline, CDR1 is LGHNT and CDR2 FRNRAP. A J-beta primer mix and a sample-barcoded 5' primer were used in a second PCR of about 6 to 12 cycles. TCRdb re-derived calls from the 5' RACE reads in MiXCR, one entry per CDR3 protein. The sample consists of approximately 830,000 distinct CDR3 sequences, around 68% of them appearing once. The sample was blood. V and J are TRBV12-5 and TRBJ2-3, with 9 bases lining up with TRBD1. The receptor was derived from a man aged 30 to 39 in good health. CDR3 sequence reads: CASGPFGTGKRTDTQYF. The CDR3 nucleotides read TGTGCTAGTGGCCCGTTTGGGACAGGGAAAAGAACAGATACGCAGTATTTT.